This T cell receptor beta chain appears in the sequencing data of a study of blood T cell repertoires in COVID-19. Trimming took 6 bases from V and 4 from J; bases not matched to a gene: 5. From germline, CDR1 is MGHRA and CDR2 YSYEKL. The CDR3 length is 14 residues. The repertoire was sequenced with immunoSEQ multiplex PCR; TCRdb's copy has only in-frame clones and lacks some. The sample yields 150,000 to 200,000 clones, about 87% seen once. Sequenced sample: peripheral blood. This receptor was taken from a man in his fifties or sixties with acute or convalescent COVID-19. The chain joins TRBV4-1 to TRBJ1-1, with 10 bases fitting TRBD1. The CDR3: CASSPDRGVTEAFF. CDR3 sequence (DNA): TGCGCCAGCAGTCCGGACAGGGGGGTCACTGAAGCTTTCTTT.